This T cell receptor beta chain was found in a study of regulatory T cells. This clone is medium-sized. Its antigen is unidentified. The CDR3 loop spans 16 amino acids. V gave up 5 bases and J gave up 0 bases; unmatched junction bases: 2. Looked up from germline, CDR1 is SEHNR and CDR2 is FQNEAQ (reference sequence). Patients aged 2 to 39 years had fewer naive T cells. General study results and limits: Control CD8+ cells showed a nonsignificant trend toward higher Shannon entropy than patient CD8+ cells. Patient repertoires had restricted TRB V-J pairs and skewed V and J usage, most in Tregs.

Primers: 52 TRBV forward and 13 TRBJ reverse. The assay was immunoSEQ multiplex PCR, and TCRdb's table has in-frame clones only and misses some. The sample shows about 6,000 clones, about four fifths of them seen only once. The chain uses TRBV7-9 and TRBJ2-1; 12 bases map to TRBD2. The source is a child aged 10-17 years with CD3G deficiency. The sequencing sample was made of CD8+ T cells sorted from blood. As DNA, the CDR3 is TGTGCCAGCAGCCCGACTAGCGGGAGCTCCTACAATGAGCAGTTCTTC. Translated: CASSPTSGSSYNEQFF.